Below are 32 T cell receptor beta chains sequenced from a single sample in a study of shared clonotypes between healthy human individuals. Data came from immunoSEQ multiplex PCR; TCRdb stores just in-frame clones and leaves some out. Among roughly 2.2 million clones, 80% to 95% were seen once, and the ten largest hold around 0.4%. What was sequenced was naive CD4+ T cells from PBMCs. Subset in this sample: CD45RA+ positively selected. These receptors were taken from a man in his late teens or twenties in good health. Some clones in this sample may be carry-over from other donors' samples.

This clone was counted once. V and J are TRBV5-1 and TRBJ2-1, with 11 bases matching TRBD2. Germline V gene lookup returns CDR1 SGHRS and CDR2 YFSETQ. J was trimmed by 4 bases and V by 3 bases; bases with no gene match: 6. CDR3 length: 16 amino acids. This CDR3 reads CASSYLTSGEYNEQFF. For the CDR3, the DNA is TGCGCCAGCAGCTACCTGACTAGCGGGGAATACAATGAGCAGTTCTTC.

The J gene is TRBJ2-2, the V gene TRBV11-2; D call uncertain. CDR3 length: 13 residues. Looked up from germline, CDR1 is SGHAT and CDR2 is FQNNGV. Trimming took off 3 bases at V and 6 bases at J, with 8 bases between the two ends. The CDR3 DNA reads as TGTGCCAGCAGCTTTGTTTTTTCCGGGGAGCTGTTTTTT. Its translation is CASSFVFSGELFF. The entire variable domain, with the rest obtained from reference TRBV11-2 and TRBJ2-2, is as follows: EAGVAQSPRYKIIEKRQSVAFWCNPISGHATLYWYQQILGQGPKLLIQFQNNGVVDDSQLPKDRFSAERLKGVDSTLKIQPAKLEDSAVYLCASSFVFSGELFFGEGSRLTVL.

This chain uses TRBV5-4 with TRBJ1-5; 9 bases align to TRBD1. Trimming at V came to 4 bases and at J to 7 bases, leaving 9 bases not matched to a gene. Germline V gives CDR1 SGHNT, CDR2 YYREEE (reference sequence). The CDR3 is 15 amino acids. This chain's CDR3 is CASSPSTGGGQPQHF. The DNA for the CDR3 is TGTGCCAGCAGCCCGTCGACAGGGGGAGGCCAGCCCCAGCATTTT.

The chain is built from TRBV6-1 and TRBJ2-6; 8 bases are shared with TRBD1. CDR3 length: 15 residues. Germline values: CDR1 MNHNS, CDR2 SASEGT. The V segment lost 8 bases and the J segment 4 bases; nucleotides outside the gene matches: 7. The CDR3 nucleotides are TGTGCCAGCCTCAGGGGGCACTCCGGGGCCAACGTCCTGACTTTC. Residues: CASLRGHSGANVLTF.

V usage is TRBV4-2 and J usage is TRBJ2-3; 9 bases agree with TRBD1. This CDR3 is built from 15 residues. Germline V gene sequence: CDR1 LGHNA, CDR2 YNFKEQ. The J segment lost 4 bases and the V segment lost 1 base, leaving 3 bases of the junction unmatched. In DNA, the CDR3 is TGTGCCAGCAGCCAAGGGACAGGGGATTCAGATACGCAGTATTTT. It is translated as CASSQGTGDSDTQYF.

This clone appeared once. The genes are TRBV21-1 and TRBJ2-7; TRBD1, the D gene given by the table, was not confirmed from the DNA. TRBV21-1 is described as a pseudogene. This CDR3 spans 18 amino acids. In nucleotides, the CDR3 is TGTGCCAGCAGCAAAGTCCCCCGTTGGCGACAGGGCGTTAACGAGCAGTACTTC. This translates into CASSKVPRWRQGVNEQYF.

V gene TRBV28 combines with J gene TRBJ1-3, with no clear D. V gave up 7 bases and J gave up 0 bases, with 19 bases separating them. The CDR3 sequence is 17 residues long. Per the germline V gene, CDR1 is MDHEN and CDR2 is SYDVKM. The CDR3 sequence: CASTPGGLQISGNTIYF. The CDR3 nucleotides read TGTGCCAGCACCCCGGGCGGGCTCCAAATCTCTGGAAACACCATATATTTT.

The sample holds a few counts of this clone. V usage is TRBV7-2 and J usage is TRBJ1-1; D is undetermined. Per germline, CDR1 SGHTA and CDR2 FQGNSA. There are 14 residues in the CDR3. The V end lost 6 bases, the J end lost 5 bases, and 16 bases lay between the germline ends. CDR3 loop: CASSTRARRTEAFF. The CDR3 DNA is TGTGCCAGCAGTACGAGGGCACGACGAACTGAAGCTTTCTTT.

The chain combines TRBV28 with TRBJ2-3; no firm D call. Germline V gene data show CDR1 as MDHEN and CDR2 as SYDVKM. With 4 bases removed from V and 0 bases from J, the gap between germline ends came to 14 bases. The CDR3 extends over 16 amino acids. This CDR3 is CASSSRPVSSTDTQYF. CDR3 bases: TGTGCCAGCAGTTCCAGACCGGTTTCTAGCACAGATACGCAGTATTTT.

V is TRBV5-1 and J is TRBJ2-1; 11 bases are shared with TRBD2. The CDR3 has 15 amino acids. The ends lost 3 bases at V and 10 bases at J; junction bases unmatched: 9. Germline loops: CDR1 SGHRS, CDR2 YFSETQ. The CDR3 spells CASSSIAGGPREQFF. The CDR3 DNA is TGCGCCAGCAGCTCGATAGCGGGAGGGCCGCGGGAGCAGTTCTTC.

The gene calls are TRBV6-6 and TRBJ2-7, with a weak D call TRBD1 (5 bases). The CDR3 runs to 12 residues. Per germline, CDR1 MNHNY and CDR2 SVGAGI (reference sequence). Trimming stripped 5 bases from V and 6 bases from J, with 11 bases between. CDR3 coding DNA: TGTGCCAGCAGTACGACAGTGGGCGAGCAGTACTTC. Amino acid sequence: CASSTTVGEQYF.

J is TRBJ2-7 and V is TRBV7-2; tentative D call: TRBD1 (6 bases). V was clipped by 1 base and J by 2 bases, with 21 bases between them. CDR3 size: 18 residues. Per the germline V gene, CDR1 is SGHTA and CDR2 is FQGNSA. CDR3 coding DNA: TGTGCCAGCAGCTTAGGAGGGGGAGCCCGGCGGTGGGCCTACGAGCAGTACTTC. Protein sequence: CASSLGGGARRWAYEQYF. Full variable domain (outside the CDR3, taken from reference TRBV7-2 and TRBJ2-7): GAGVSQSPSNKVTEKGKDVELRCDPISGHTALYWYRQSLGQGLEFLIYFQGNSAPDKSGLPSDRFSAERTGGSVSTLTIQRTQQEDSAVYLCASSLGGGARRWAYEQYFGPGTRLTVT.

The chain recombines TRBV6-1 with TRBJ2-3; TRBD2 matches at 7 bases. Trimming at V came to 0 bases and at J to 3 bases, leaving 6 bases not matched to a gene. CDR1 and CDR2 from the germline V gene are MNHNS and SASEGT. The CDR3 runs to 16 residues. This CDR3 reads CASSEAFTGGTDTQYF. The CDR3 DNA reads TGTGCCAGCAGTGAAGCGTTTACCGGGGGGACAGATACGCAGTATTTT.

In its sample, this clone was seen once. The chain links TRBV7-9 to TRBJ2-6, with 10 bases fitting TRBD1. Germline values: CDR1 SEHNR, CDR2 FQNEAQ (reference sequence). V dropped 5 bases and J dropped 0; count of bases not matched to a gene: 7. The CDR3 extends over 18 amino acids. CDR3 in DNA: TGTGCCAGCAGCCCCGGACAGGGGGTCGCCTCTGGGGCCAACGTCCTGACTTTC. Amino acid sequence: CASSPGQGVASGANVLTF.

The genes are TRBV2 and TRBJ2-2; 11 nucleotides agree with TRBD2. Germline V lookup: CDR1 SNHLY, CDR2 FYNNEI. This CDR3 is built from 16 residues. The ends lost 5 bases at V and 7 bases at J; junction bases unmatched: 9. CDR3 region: CASSPTSGRLVGELFF. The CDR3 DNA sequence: TGTGCCAGCAGTCCCACTAGCGGGAGATTGGTCGGGGAGCTGTTTTTT.

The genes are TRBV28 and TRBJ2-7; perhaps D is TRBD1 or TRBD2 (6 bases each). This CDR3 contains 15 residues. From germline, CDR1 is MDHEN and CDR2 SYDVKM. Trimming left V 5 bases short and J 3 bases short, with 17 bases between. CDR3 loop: CASSAHSGANYEQYF. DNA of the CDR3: TGTGCCAGCAGTGCTCATTCGGGGGCCAACTACGAGCAGTACTTC. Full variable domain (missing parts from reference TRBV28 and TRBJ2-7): DVKVTQSSRYLVKRTGEKVFLECVQDMDHENMFWYRQDPGLGLRLIYFSYDVKMKEKGDIPEGYSVSREKKERFSLILESASTNQTSMYLCASSAHSGANYEQYFGPGTRLTVT.

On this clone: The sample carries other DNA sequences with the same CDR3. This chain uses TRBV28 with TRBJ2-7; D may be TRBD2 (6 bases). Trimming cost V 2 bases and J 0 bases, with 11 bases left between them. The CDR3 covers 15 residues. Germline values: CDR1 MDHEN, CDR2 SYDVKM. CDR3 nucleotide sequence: TGTGCCAGCAGTTTAAGGGCGGGACTCTCCTACGAGCAGTACTTC. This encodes CASSLRAGLSYEQYF.

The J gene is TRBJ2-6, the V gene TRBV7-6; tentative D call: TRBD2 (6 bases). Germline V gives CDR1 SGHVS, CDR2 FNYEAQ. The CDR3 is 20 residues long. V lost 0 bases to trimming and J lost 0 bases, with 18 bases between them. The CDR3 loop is CASSLALAGGGISGANVLTF. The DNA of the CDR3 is TGTGCCAGCAGCTTAGCACTGGCTGGTGGAGGGATCTCTGGGGCCAACGTCCTGACTTTC.

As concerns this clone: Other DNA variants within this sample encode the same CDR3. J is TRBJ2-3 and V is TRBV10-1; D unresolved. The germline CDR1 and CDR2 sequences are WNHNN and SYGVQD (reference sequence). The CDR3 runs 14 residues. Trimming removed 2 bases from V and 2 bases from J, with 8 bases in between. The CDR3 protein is CASSEGRATDTQYF. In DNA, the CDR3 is TGCGCCAGCAGTGAGGGCAGAGCCACAGATACGCAGTATTTT.

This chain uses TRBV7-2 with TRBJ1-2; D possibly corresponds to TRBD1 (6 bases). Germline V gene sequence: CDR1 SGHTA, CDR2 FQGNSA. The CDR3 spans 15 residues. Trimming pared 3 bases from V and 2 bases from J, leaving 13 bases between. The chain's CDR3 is CASSFSTQGNYGYTF. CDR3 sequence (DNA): TGTGCCAGCAGCTTCTCGACCCAGGGGAACTATGGCTACACCTTC.

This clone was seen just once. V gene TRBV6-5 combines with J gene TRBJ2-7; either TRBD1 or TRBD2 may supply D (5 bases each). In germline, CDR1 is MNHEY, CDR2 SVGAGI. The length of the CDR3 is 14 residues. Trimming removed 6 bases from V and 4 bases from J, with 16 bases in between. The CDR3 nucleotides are TGTGCCAGCAGCCCCGGGACGTTCGTTTACGAGCAGTACTTC. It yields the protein CASSPGTFVYEQYF.

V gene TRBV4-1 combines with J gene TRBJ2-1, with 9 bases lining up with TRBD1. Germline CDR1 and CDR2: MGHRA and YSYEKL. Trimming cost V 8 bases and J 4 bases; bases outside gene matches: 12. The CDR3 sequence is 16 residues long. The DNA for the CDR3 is TGCGCCAGCCAGATGCAACCGGGACAGGGATACAATGAGCAGTTCTTC. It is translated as CASQMQPGQGYNEQFF.

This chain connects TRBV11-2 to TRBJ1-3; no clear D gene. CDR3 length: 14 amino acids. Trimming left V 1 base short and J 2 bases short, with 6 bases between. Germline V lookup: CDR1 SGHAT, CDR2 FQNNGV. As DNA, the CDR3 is TGTGCCAGCAGCTTAGGCATAGCTGGAAACACCATATATTTT. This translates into CASSLGIAGNTIYF.

The DNA for the CDR3 is TGTGCCAGCAGTTACTCGATGGCGGGACTTCACGCTTTCTTT. Residues: CASSYSMAGLHAFF. This sequence joins TRBV6-5 and TRBJ1-1; tentative D call: TRBD1 (5 bases). CDR3 length: 14 amino acids. V lost 0 bases, J lost 11 bases, and 16 bases lay in between. Germline V gives CDR1 MNHEY, CDR2 SVGAGI.

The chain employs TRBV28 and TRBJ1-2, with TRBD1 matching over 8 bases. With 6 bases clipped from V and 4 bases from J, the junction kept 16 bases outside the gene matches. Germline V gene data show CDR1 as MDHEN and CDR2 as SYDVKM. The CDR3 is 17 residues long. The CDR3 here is CASSPPGSGTGAYGYTF. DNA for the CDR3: TGTGCCAGCAGCCCACCGGGATCCGGGACAGGCGCCTATGGCTACACCTTC.

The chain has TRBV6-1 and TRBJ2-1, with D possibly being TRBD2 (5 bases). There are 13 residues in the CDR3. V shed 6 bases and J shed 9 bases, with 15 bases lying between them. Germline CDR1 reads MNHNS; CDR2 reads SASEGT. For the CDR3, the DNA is TGTGCCAGCAGCTTCTACCAAGGAGGTGAGCAGTTCTTC. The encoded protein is CASSFYQGGEQFF.

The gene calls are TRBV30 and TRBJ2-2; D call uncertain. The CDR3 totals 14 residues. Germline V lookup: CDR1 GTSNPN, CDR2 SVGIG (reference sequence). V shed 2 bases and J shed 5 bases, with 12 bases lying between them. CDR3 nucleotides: TGTGCCTGGAGTCAGAGACAAAATACCGGGGAGCTGTTTTTT. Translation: CAWSQRQNTGELFF. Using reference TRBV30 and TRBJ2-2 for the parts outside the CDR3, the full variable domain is SQTIHQWPATLVQPVGSPLSLECTVEGTSNPNLYWYRQAAGRGLQLLFYSVGIGQISSEVPQNLSASRPQDRQFILSSKKLLLSDSGFYLCAWSQRQNTGELFFGEGSRLTVL.

The CDR3 protein is CASSTKGAADTQYF. CDR3 DNA sequence: TGTGCCAGCAGCACAAAGGGGGCTGCAGATACGCAGTATTTT. The rearrangement links TRBV7-9 to TRBJ2-3; 7 bases agree with TRBD1. Germline lookup yields CDR1 SEHNR and CDR2 FQNEAQ (reference sequence). V shed 5 bases, J shed 4 bases, and the junction held 6 bases outside the gene matches. CDR3 length: 14 residues.

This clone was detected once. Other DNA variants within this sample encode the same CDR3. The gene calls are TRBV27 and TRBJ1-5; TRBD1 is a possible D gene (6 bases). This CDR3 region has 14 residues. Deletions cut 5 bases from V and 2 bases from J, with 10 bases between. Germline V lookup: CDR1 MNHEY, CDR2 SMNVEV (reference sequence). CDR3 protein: CASSQGGGNQPQHF. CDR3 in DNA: TGTGCCAGCAGTCAAGGGGGGGGCAATCAGCCCCAGCATTTT.

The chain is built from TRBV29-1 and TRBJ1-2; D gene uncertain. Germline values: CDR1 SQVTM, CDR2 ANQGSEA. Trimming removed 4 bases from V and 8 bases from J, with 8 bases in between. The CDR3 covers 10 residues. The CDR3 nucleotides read TGCAGCGTTGGGCCCCGGGGCTACACCTTC. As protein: CSVGPRGYTF.

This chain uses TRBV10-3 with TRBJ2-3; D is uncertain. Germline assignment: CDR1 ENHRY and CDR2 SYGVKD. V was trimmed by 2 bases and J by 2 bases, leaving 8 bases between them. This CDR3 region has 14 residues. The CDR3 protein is CAISENPITDTQYF. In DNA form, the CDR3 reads TGTGCCATCAGTGAGAATCCGATCACAGATACGCAGTATTTT.

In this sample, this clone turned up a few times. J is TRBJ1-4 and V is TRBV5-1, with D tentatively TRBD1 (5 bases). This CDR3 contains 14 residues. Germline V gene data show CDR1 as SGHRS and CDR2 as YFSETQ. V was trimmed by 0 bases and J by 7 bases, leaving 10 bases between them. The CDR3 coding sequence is TGCGCCAGCAGCTTGGTGGCAGGGACTGAAAAACTGTTTTTT. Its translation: CASSLVAGTEKLFF.